The rows below give T cell receptor beta chains drawn from one sample of a study of identifying expanded T cells in peripheral blood. The repertoire was sequenced with immunoSEQ multiplex PCR; TCRdb's copy has only in-frame clones and lacks some. The table has roughly 61,000 clones, 89% seen once. The material sequenced was blood. The receptor source for this set is a person aged 18-69 years in good health. CDR3s include the opening cysteine and the closing phenylalanine or tryptophan. Fields, in order: V gene, CDR3 length, clone size, D gene, J gene, CDR3 protein, CDR3 DNA. D genes are given only for firm matches. Size is omitted from some rows. Given values are once, few, many or a class for expanded clones.

V: TRBV19
length: 13
size: few
D: -
J: TRBJ1-2
CDR3: CASSSQDNYGYTF
DNA: TGTGCCAGTAGTAGCCAGGATAACTATGGCTACACCTTC

V: TRBV2
length: 13
size: -
D: TRBD1
J: TRBJ2-5
CDR3: CASSRQGRETQYF
DNA: TGTGCCAGCAGCCGACAGGGCCGGGAGACCCAGTACTTC

V: TRBV28
length: 15
size: -
D: -
J: TRBJ1-2
CDR3: CASSSGGVPNYGYTF
DNA: TGTGCCAGCAGTTCGGGGGGGGTGCCTAACTATGGCTACACCTTC

V: TRBV11-2
length: 15
size: -
D: TRBD2
J: TRBJ2-7
CDR3: CASSLDRSGSGEQYF
DNA: TGTGCCAGCAGCTTAGACCGAAGCGGGAGTGGGGAGCAGTACTTC

V: TRBV2
length: 14
size: -
D: -
J: TRBJ2-3
CDR3: CASPPKPDTDTQYF
DNA: TGTGCCAGCCCCCCGAAGCCAGACACAGATACGCAGTATTTT

V: TRBV7-2
length: 17
size: once
D: -
J: TRBJ1-6
CDR3: CASSFFRSADNNSPLHF
DNA: TGTGCCAGCAGCTTTTTTCGCTCGGCTGATAATAATTCACCCCTCCACTTT

V: TRBV5-5
length: 15
size: -
D: TRBD1
J: TRBJ1-5
CDR3: CASSSTGGSNQPQHF
DNA: TGTGCCAGCAGCTCGACAGGGGGTAGCAATCAGCCCCAGCATTTT

V: TRBV14
length: 16
size: -
D: -
J: TRBJ2-2
CDR3: CASSRIDRIRGGELFF
DNA: TGTGCCAGCAGCCGAATCGACCGGATTCGGGGCGGGGAGCTGTTTTTT

V: TRBV5-4
length: 12
size: -
D: -
J: TRBJ1-3
CDR3: CASSLDHDTIYF
DNA: TGTGCCAGCAGCTTGGATCACGACACCATATATTTT

V: TRBV7-7
length: 15
size: -
D: TRBD1
J: TRBJ2-5
CDR3: CASSLGTGVSETQYF
DNA: TGTGCCAGCAGCTTGGGGACAGGGGTGTCAGAGACCCAGTACTTC

V: TRBV7-8
length: 14
size: -
D: TRBD1
J: TRBJ2-7
CDR3: CASSPWTGVNEQYF
DNA: TGTGCCAGCAGCCCGTGGACAGGGGTCAACGAGCAGTACTTC

V: TRBV7-2
length: 14
size: -
D: TRBD1
J: TRBJ1-5
CDR3: CASSRQGWNQPQHF
DNA: TGTGCCAGTTCAAGACAGGGGTGGAATCAGCCCCAGCATTTT

V: TRBV30
length: 13
size: -
D: TRBD1
J: TRBJ1-1
CDR3: CAWDLGQGQGAFF
DNA: TGTGCCTGGGACCTGGGACAGGGGCAGGGAGCTTTCTTT

V: TRBV6-1
length: 13
size: -
D: TRBD2
J: TRBJ2-7
CDR3: CASTKGGNYEQYF
DNA: TGTGCCAGCACCAAGGGAGGGAACTACGAGCAGTACTTC

V: TRBV5-1
length: 15
size: -
D: -
J: TRBJ1-1
CDR3: CASSLAAAQNTEAFF
DNA: TGCGCCAGCAGCTTGGCCGCCGCTCAGAACACTGAAGCTTTCTTT

V: TRBV7-9
length: 15
size: once
D: TRBD2
J: TRBJ2-1
CDR3: CASSAGLEFYNEQFF
DNA: TGTGCCAGCAGCGCGGGACTAGAGTTTTACAATGAGCAGTTCTTC

V: TRBV7-8
length: 17
size: -
D: -
J: TRBJ1-4
CDR3: CASSRPPRGATNEKLFF
DNA: TGTGCCAGCAGCCGCCCCCCTCGAGGCGCAACTAATGAAAAACTGTTTTTT

V: TRBV15
length: 14
size: -
D: -
J: TRBJ1-4
CDR3: CATSRDGRDEKLFF
DNA: TGTGCCACCAGCAGAGATGGCAGGGACGAAAAACTGTTTTTT

V: TRBV19
length: 15
size: once
D: -
J: TRBJ2-3
CDR3: CASSLTSFGADTQYF
DNA: TGTGCCAGTAGCTTAACTAGTTTTGGGGCAGATACGCAGTATTTT

V: TRBV5-6
length: 15
size: -
D: -
J: TRBJ1-1
CDR3: CASSLGGGAYTEAFF
DNA: TGTGCCAGCAGCTTGGGTGGGGGAGCGTACACTGAAGCTTTCTTT

V: TRBV6-5
length: 13
size: -
D: -
J: TRBJ1-2
CDR3: CASSLQGNYGYTF
DNA: TGTGCCAGCAGCCTCCAGGGAAACTATGGCTACACCTTC

V: TRBV29-1
length: 14
size: -
D: -
J: TRBJ1-2
CDR3: CSVASSLRENGYTF
DNA: TGCAGCGTTGCATCATCCCTCAGGGAAAATGGCTACACCTTC

V: TRBV6-1
length: 13
size: once
D: -
J: TRBJ1-1
CDR3: CASRTNVDTEAFF
DNA: TGTGCCAGCAGGACCAACGTGGATACTGAAGCTTTCTTT

V: TRBV25-1
length: 14
size: few
D: TRBD1
J: TRBJ1-1
CDR3: CASSPQGARTEAFF
DNA: TGTGCCAGCAGCCCTCAGGGGGCGAGAACTGAAGCTTTCTTT